The 28 T cell receptor beta chains in this list originate from one sample, sequenced in a study of blood T cell repertoires in COVID-19. Only in-frame clones appear in the TCRdb table, and some are missing; sequencing was by immunoSEQ multiplex PCR. The table records about 200,000 clones, around nine tenths of them present only once. The sample taken for sequencing was peripheral blood. The receptors originated from a human donor in a cohort sampled during active COVID-19.

The chain joins TRBV6-5 to TRBJ2-7; 8 nucleotides line up with TRBD2. Germline V gives CDR1 MNHEY, CDR2 SVGAGI. V shed 7 bases and J 6 bases; nucleotides not matched to a gene: 11. CDR3 length equals 14 residues. CDR3 DNA: TGTGCCAGCACGGGGGGGCAGGTTGACGGCGAGCAGTACTTC. Translating gives CASTGGQVDGEQYF.

The CDR3 nucleotides read TGTGCCAGCAGTCAGACAGGGGGCAGAACCGGGGAGCTGTTTTTT. Amino acids: CASSQTGGRTGELFF. The chain combines TRBV25-1 with TRBJ2-2; 10 bases line up with TRBD1. Germline V gene sequence: CDR1 MGHDK, CDR2 SYGVNS. This CDR3 region has 15 residues. The ends lost 5 bases at V and 5 bases at J; junction bases unmatched: 5.

The chain links TRBV19 to TRBJ1-5, with unresolved D. CDR1 is LNHDA and CDR2 is SQIVND in the germline V gene (reference sequence). This CDR3 has 11 residues. Between the trimmed V and J ends, which lost 5 bases and 5 bases, there was a span of 4 bases. This CDR3 reads CASSSDQPQHF. CDR3 sequence (DNA): TGTGCCAGTAGTTCGGATCAGCCCCAGCATTTT.

V usage is TRBV24-1 and J usage is TRBJ2-1; TRBD2 matches 11 bases. From germline, CDR1 is KGHDR and CDR2 SFDVKD. This CDR3 region has 13 residues. The junction had 2 bases not matched to a gene; V was cut back by 5 bases and J by 9 bases. The CDR3 sequence: CATSVAGGIEQFF. The CDR3 DNA is TGTGCCACCAGTGTAGCGGGAGGGATTGAGCAGTTCTTC.

The chain links TRBV24-1 to TRBJ2-1; 13 positions match TRBD2. Germline values: CDR1 KGHDR, CDR2 SFDVKD. CDR3 length: 14 residues. V was pared by 7 bases and J by 10 bases, with 6 bases of the junction left unmatched. The DNA of the CDR3 is TGTGCCACCAGCCGGAGACTAGCGGGAGGAGAGCAGTTCTTC. Residues: CATSRRLAGGEQFF.

The J gene is TRBJ2-3, the V gene TRBV7-2; D is undetermined. Between the trimmed V and J ends, which lost 3 bases and 3 bases, there was a span of 13 bases. The CDR3 loop spans 15 amino acids. Germline V gene sequence: CDR1 SGHTA, CDR2 FQGNSA. The CDR3 bases are TGTGCCAGCAGCTTGGTACGAGATAAGACAGATACGCAGTATTTT. This encodes CASSLVRDKTDTQYF.

The V and J genes are TRBV11-2 and TRBJ1-6; D ambiguous. The CDR3 spans 15 residues. Germline V gene lookup returns CDR1 SGHAT and CDR2 FQNNGV. The V end was cut by 1 base, the J end by 13 bases, with 17 bases between. The CDR3 spells CASSLAVGGFTPLHF. CDR3 in DNA: TGTGCCAGCAGCTTAGCGGTGGGAGGGTTCACCCCCCTCCACTTT.

V and J are TRBV28 and TRBJ1-6; D remains unclear. The CDR3 loop spans 11 amino acids. Trimming pared 5 bases from V and 9 bases from J, leaving 5 bases between. Germline CDR1 MDHEN, CDR2 SYDVKM. CDR3 sequence: CASSPGSPLHF. CDR3 bases: TGTGCCAGCAGTCCCGGTTCACCCCTCCACTTT.

The chain carries TRBV28 and TRBJ2-7; 11 bases match TRBD2. Germline CDR1 MDHEN, CDR2 SYDVKM. Germline trimming cut 5 bases from V and 3 bases from J; bases unmatched to any gene: 6. This CDR3 contains 15 residues. The CDR3 DNA is TGTGCCAGCAGTGCTCCCGGGACTAGCGGCTACGAGCAGTACTTC. This encodes CASSAPGTSGYEQYF.

CDR3 protein: CASSKTGTVYEQYF. For the CDR3, the DNA is TGTGCCAGCAGTAAAACCGGGACAGTGTACGAGCAGTACTTC. The chain combines TRBV2 with TRBJ2-7, with 7 bases lining up with TRBD1. Per germline, CDR1 SNHLY and CDR2 FYNNEI. The CDR3 consists of 14 residues. J gave up 4 bases and V 5 bases, and 8 bases lay outside the gene matches.

V usage is TRBV7-2 and J usage is TRBJ2-2; D might be TRBD2 (5 bases). Germline V gene lookup returns CDR1 SGHTA and CDR2 FQGNSA. Trimming shortened V by 5 bases and J by 0 bases, and 13 bases separated the two germline ends. CDR3 length equals 16 residues. The chain's CDR3 is CASSPSSLANTGELFF. The CDR3 coding sequence is TGTGCCAGCAGCCCATCGTCACTAGCGAACACCGGGGAGCTGTTTTTT.

This chain joins TRBV24-1 and TRBJ2-3; D remains ambiguous. The length of the CDR3 is 13 residues. Germline loops: CDR1 KGHDR, CDR2 SFDVKD. V was trimmed by 12 bases and J by 0 bases, leaving 12 bases between them. The CDR3 coding sequence is TGTGCCCCAGGCAGTGGAAGCACAGATACGCAGTATTTT. Amino acids: CAPGSGSTDTQYF.

The chain employs TRBV5-1 and TRBJ2-3, with no clear D. This CDR3 contains 13 residues. Deletions cut 3 bases from V and 3 bases from J, with 8 bases between. Germline CDR1 is SGHRS and CDR2 is YFSETQ. The CDR3 region has the DNA TGCGCCAGCAGCTCGACTTGGACAGATACGCAGTATTTT. Its translation is CASSSTWTDTQYF.

This chain connects TRBV9 to TRBJ2-3; no clear D. The CDR3 is 13 amino acids. Trimming stripped 0 bases from V and 4 bases from J, with 6 bases between. Germline V lookup: CDR1 SGDLS, CDR2 YYNGEE. The CDR3 spells CASSVGGADTQYF. For the CDR3, the DNA is TGTGCCAGCAGCGTAGGCGGCGCAGATACGCAGTATTTT.

J is TRBJ1-5 and V is TRBV5-1, with D possibly TRBD1 on 5 matching bases. The V gene lost 5 bases and the J gene lost 3 bases, with 12 bases spanning the gap. This CDR3 has 14 residues. Germline V gene sequence: CDR1 SGHRS, CDR2 YFSETQ. The CDR3 sequence is CASSPQGSNQPQHF. DNA for the CDR3: TGCGCCAGCAGTCCTCAGGGTTCCAATCAGCCCCAGCATTTT.

The chain recombines TRBV6-1 with TRBJ2-6, with D possibly matching TRBD1 (6 bases). CDR1 is MNHNS and CDR2 is SASEGT in the germline V gene. Trimming shortened V by 2 bases and J by 3 bases, and 14 bases separated the two germline ends. There are 17 residues in the CDR3. The CDR3 DNA follows: TGTGCCAGCAGTGAATTAGGGGGAAAGGGTGGGGCCAACGTCCTGACTTTC. It codes for CASSELGGKGGANVLTF.

J is TRBJ2-1 and V is TRBV7-8, with 16 bases lining up with TRBD2. CDR3 length: 16 residues. Germline assignment: CDR1 SGHVS and CDR2 FQNEAQ. V lost 1 base, J lost 11 bases, and 5 bases stayed unmatched. This CDR3 is CASSLGGTSGGAKQFF. CDR3 nucleotides: TGTGCCAGCAGCTTAGGTGGGACTAGCGGGGGGGCGAAGCAGTTCTTC.

The chain links TRBV11-3 to TRBJ1-1; unclear D gene. Trimming cost V 3 bases and J 4 bases, with 9 bases left between them. This CDR3 is built from 13 residues. Germline V gene sequence: CDR1 SGHNT, CDR2 YENEEA. The CDR3 DNA is TGTGCCAGCAGCTTTTCCCGGGTCACTGAAGCTTTCTTT. This sequence encodes CASSFSRVTEAFF.

This chain joins TRBV5-4 and TRBJ2-3, with TRBD2 matching over 9 bases. The CDR3 runs 14 residues. V lost 2 bases to trimming and J lost 6 bases; unmatched junction nucleotides: 4. CDR1 and CDR2 (germline): SGHNT, YYREEE (reference sequence). CDR3 sequence (DNA): TGTGCCAGCAGCTTTAGCGGGAGTACCGATACGCAGTATTTT. It yields the protein CASSFSGSTDTQYF. The complete variable domain, with remaining parts taken from reference TRBV5-4 and TRBJ2-3, reads ETGVTQSPTHLIKTRGQQVTLRCSSQSGHNTVSWYQQALGQGPQFIFQYYREEENGRGNFPPRFSGLQFPNYSSELNVNALELDDSALYLCASSFSGSTDTQYFGPGTRLTVL.

The V gene is TRBV3-1 (or the pseudogene TRBV3-2), the J gene TRBJ1-2; D gene ambiguous. V was shortened by 1 base and J by 5 bases, with 5 bases between the two germline ends. The CDR3 consists of 12 residues. Germline V CDR1 and CDR2: LGHDT, YNNKEL (reference sequence). CDR3 amino acids: CASSQAPYGYTF. DNA for the CDR3: TGTGCCAGCAGCCAAGCCCCTTATGGCTACACCTTC.

The chain recombines TRBV27 with TRBJ1-6; perhaps TRBD1 as D (6 bases). Between the trimmed V and J ends, which lost 3 bases and 10 bases, there was a span of 22 bases. This CDR3 region has 17 residues. CDR1 and CDR2 (germline): MNHEY, SMNVEV (reference sequence). CDR3: CASSFSIVGAVGSPLHF. CDR3 sequence (DNA): TGTGCCAGCAGTTTTTCTATTGTGGGGGCCGTGGGGTCACCCCTCCACTTT.

The DNA for the CDR3 is TGTGCCAGCAGCTTGGGGCTAGCGGGAGATGGCGGTTACGAGCAGTACTTC. It codes for CASSLGLAGDGGYEQYF. The chain combines TRBV5-4 with TRBJ2-7; 10 bases fit TRBD2. The CDR3 extends over 17 amino acids. Trimming cost V 0 bases and J 4 bases; bases outside gene matches: 10. CDR1 and CDR2 (germline): SGHNT, YYREEE (reference sequence).

The chain recombines TRBV9 with TRBJ1-2; no clear D gene. V lost 4 bases to trimming and J lost 1 base, with 8 bases between them. Germline assignment: CDR1 SGDLS and CDR2 YYNGEE. The CDR3 sequence is 13 residues long. CDR3 in amino acids: CASSLPGNYGYTF. The CDR3 DNA is TGTGCCAGCAGCCTGCCGGGTAACTATGGCTACACCTTC.

The V gene is TRBV3-1 (or the pseudogene TRBV3-2), the J gene TRBJ2-7, with a weak D call TRBD1 (5 bases). V lost 0 bases, J lost 5 bases, and 11 bases lay in between. The germline CDR1 and CDR2 sequences are LGHDT and YNNKEL (reference sequence). The CDR3 loop spans 14 amino acids. As DNA, the CDR3 is TGTGCCAGCAGCCAAGATTTTCAGGGCAACGAGCAGTACTTC. This codes for CASSQDFQGNEQYF.

The V and J genes are TRBV9 and TRBJ2-2; perhaps TRBD1 as D (5 bases). V lost 0 bases and J 6 bases, leaving 18 bases between the germline ends. The CDR3 sequence is 17 residues long. Germline V gene lookup returns CDR1 SGDLS and CDR2 YYNGEE. The CDR3 DNA follows: TGTGCCAGCAGCGTAGGATCGACAGCTTACCTTTCCGGGGAGCTGTTTTTT. Protein sequence: CASSVGSTAYLSGELFF. Full variable domain (rest looked up from reference TRBV9 and TRBJ2-2): DSGVTQTPKHLITATGQRVTLRCSPRSGDLSVYWYQQSLDQGLQFLIQYYNGEERAKGNILERFSAQQFPDLHSELNLSSLELGDSALYFCASSVGSTAYLSGELFFGEGSRLTVL.

This chain links TRBV30 with TRBJ2-7; 8 bases are shared with TRBD1. CDR3 size: 12 residues. With 3 bases clipped from V and 3 bases from J, the junction kept 1 base outside the gene matches. Germline V gene data show CDR1 as GTSNPN and CDR2 as SVGIG (reference sequence). CDR3 sequence: CAWSDRGYEQYF. The CDR3 DNA is TGTGCCTGGAGCGACAGGGGCTACGAGCAGTACTTC.

The chain links TRBV9 to TRBJ1-1; 9 nucleotides match TRBD1. Germline values: CDR1 SGDLS, CDR2 YYNGEE. The ends lost 0 bases at V and 6 bases at J; junction bases unmatched: 6. This CDR3 comprises 15 residues. CDR3 coding DNA: TGTGCCAGCAGCGTAGTTGTGACAGGGGGTGCTGAAGCTTTCTTT. Translated: CASSVVVTGGAEAFF.

The J gene is TRBJ1-1, the V gene TRBV29-1, with 7 bases fitting TRBD1. Per germline, CDR1 SQVTM and CDR2 ANQGSEA. The V and J ends lost 4 bases and 0 bases, in that order; junction bases with no gene match: 11. This CDR3 region has 16 residues. Here the CDR3 DNA reads TGCAGCGTTGGGGGAACAGGGGTCGGGGTGAACACTGAAGCTTTCTTT. Translation gives CSVGGTGVGVNTEAFF. Based on the CDR3 plus reference TRBV29-1 and TRBJ1-1, the full variable domain is SAVISQKPSRDICQRGTSLTIQCQVDSQVTMMFWYRQQPGQSLTLIATANQGSEATYESGFVIDKFPISRPNLTFSTLTVSNMSPEDSSIYLCSVGGTGVGVNTEAFFGQGTRLTVV.